This T cell receptor beta chain stems from a study of cytomegalovirus exposure and HLA in healthy donors (dated by TCRdb to about 2017). In terms of the full investigation: In an earlier analysis of some 550 of the donors, 276 Gb of sequence data and 90 million to 130 million unique TCR beta sequences from about 179 million T cells were reported. Approximately 310 gigabases of sequencing data and approximately 93 million unique TCR sequences were included in an early release covering several hundred HLA-typed donors. Of the approximately 400 genotyped donors, about 80% fell in the genetic ancestry cluster associated with self-reported Caucasian donors. The study was designed to test whether signatures of past pathogen exposure could be identified by cataloging public T cell receptors. The study used immunosequencing to profile the T cell repertoires of 666 subjects and linked those repertoires to cytomegalovirus serostatus. A separate validation cohort of 90 to 150 different subjects was used in addition to the approximately 670-subject first cohort. To predict cytomegalovirus infection status, the study combined high-throughput TCR immunosequencing, statistical association of individual TCRs with disease status, and machine learning. In a later analysis, previously published TCR beta repertoires from roughly 710 donors were re-analyzed and high-resolution HLA genotyping was added so that TCR occurrence patterns could be studied. In the later analysis, no new phenotypic data were used to find candidate immune exposures; instead, reliance was placed on TCR beta sequences and their occurrence across donors. An earlier analysis of several hundred of the donors used high-throughput TCR beta sequencing to judge whether each TCR beta V gene segment behaved as functional or pseudogenic. Donor age, sex, ethnicity and CMV serostatus were collected together with the repertoire data. Genome-wide SNP genotypes for about three fifths of the 666 donors were used in a later genetic analysis, which treated that subset as a discovery cohort. All discovery cohort repertoires had been generated using a single sequencing platform. Class I and class II HLA loci were covered by the typing at four-digit resolution. Typing coverage differed by locus: A, B, C, DRB1 and DQB1 were typed in roughly 620-630 donors, DQA1 in 522, DPA1 in over 600, and DPB1 in just under 490. About five DR-DQ haplotypes were treated as single units for association and clustering because of strong linkage in the cohort. On average, around 240,000 unique TCR beta nucleotide sequences were sequenced per donor among several hundred genotyped donors of the cohort, with 15% to 20% of those sequences being non-productive.

Reading from cysteine to phenylalanine, the CDR3 counts 16 amino acids. Only the CDR3 DNA stays, 48 bases, in frame from base 1. Here is what the overall study found, with its caveats: Broadly in line with IMGT annotations, most TCR beta V segments showed up in productive rearrangements about 87% or about 30% of the time in an earlier analysis of around 550 of the donors. A further reported finding was that TCR beta sequences accurately predicted the HLA-A and HLA-B alleles for most subjects in the first cohort. The study gave a list of roughly 150 TCR beta chains associated with cytomegalovirus. In a later genetic analysis, fewer N-insertions in productive TCRs were reported among donors in an Asian-associated ancestry cluster than the 666-donor mean. V-gene and J-gene trimming of TCR beta chains was associated with a missense DCLRE1C variant in a later genetic analysis, and the association was replicated in an independent cohort. Correlated functional status among segregating V segments might be attributable to linkage disequilibrium, but an unknown experimental factor could not be ruled out. In this cohort, only TCR beta chains were sequenced, and detectable features were limited by the absence of alpha or paired-chain data. Sequencing depth was assumed to be roughly uniform across donors in the presence/absence analyses, though that assumption may not hold. Because HLA typing was missing for some donors at each locus, association tests included only the typed subset. A later analysis reported that several top co-occurrence clusters appeared linked to parvovirus B19, influenza, CMV and Epstein-Barr virus. In a later analysis, most CMV-associated TCR beta chains were found to appear HLA-restricted, with HLA associations seemingly driven largely by CMV exposure. A few of the identified cytomegalovirus-associated TCR beta chains were confirmed in vitro to be specific for cytomegalovirus antigens. In a later analysis, HLA-associated TCR beta chains were found to be more clonally expanded and to have lower generation probabilities than equally common non-associated chains. Strong co-occurrence of HLA alleles, especially DR and DQ, made assigning TCR associations to individual alleles difficult. The 87-base-pair reads could not distinguish some IMGT-functional V segments, including TRBV6-2 and TRBV6-3, so those segments were excluded. According to a later analysis, TCR association rates differed among HLA loci, with DRB1 alleles showing the most associated TCRs and HLA-C alleles showing the fewest. Cytomegalovirus status was reported to be diagnosed by the classifier with high specificity and sensitivity in both the original and validation cohorts. The authors suggested that the approach could potentially be extended to other disease states and immunological phenotypes. Most TCR sequences were observed very rarely across donors, whereas some public TCRs were present in many individuals. A cluster of highly shared sequence variants was judged likely to represent a technical artifact of the sequencing pipeline. Because counts were too low, around 18 rarely observed V segments, including chromosome 9 orphons, were left out of the earlier analysis of 500 to 650 of the donors. The only immune exposure information available for the cohort was CMV serostatus. At a false discovery rate of 0.05, a later analysis linked about 17,000 TCR beta sequences to specific HLA alleles.

The cohort was made up of 650 to 700 healthy bone marrow donors. At the time of sampling, every cohort member was nominally healthy, though immune exposures that went unrecorded were likely present. The donor was CMV seronegative and belonged to the group of 380 or so seronegative cohort members. Each donor provided a peripheral blood sample, and peripheral blood mononuclear cells were used for TCR beta sequencing. Genomic DNA extraction from the blood cell samples was performed with the Qiagen DNeasy Blood Extraction Kit. Receptor amplification or capture employed the immunoSEQ multiplex PCR assay. The multiplex PCR relied on a mix of 60 forward primers for TCR Vbeta segments and 13 reverse primers for TCR Jbeta segments. The CDR3 region of rearranged TCR beta genes was amplified from genomic DNA with a multiplex PCR assay. Amplified TCR beta libraries were sequenced as 87-base-pair reads on the Illumina HiSeq System. In the authors' own workflow: A later analysis counted about 80 million unique TCR beta chains across the 550 to 750 repertoires, and around 9.9 million of these chains were shared by at least two donors. Raw reads were error-corrected and collapsed into unique sequences with a nearest-neighbor algorithm that merged closely related sequences to remove PCR and sequencing errors. To assign V, D and J gene segments, CDR3 sequences were aligned to IMGT reference sequences. For a sequence to be retained, a match of at least six nucleotides was required to both a V gene segment and a J gene segment. Rearrangements were classified as productive when the CDR3 lacked stop codons and remained in frame with V and J, and all other rearrangements were classified as non-productive. CDR3 was defined according to IMGT convention as the region running from the second conserved V-encoded cysteine to the conserved J-encoded phenylalanine. The earlier analysis of fewer than 750 of the donors excluded sequences that lacked an unambiguous match to a single V gene segment. In an earlier analysis of several hundred of the donors, a V segment was called functional when productive rearrangements were above 56.7%, and segregating when the standard deviation between donors exceeded 5%. A statistical classification framework was developed to diagnose cytomegalovirus status using the catalog of TCR beta chain sequences. V and J gene assignment, in a later analysis, came from comparing TCR nucleotide sequences with IMGT/GENE-DB human TR gene sequences. A later analysis assigned CDR3 sequences and most-parsimonious VDJ recombination scenarios with the TCRdist pipeline. In a later analysis, each TCR beta chain was defined by its CDR3 amino acid sequence together with its V-gene family, and reads without a unique V-gene family were excluded. A later analysis removed 500 to 650 highly shared, low-generation-probability nucleotide sequences to deal with suspected cross-contamination and a sequencing artifact. In a later analysis, a clonal expansion index for each public chain was calculated from normalized within-repertoire ranks of inferred template counts. Generation probabilities in a later analysis came from a VDJ recombination model fitted to out-of-frame rearrangements, and those results were checked against IGoR. A later analysis scored TCR-TCR, TCR-HLA and TCR-CMV co-occurrence with hypergeometric tests, applying a repertoire-size bias correction to TCR pairs. False discovery rates were estimated in a later analysis by permuting HLA or CMV assignments 20 times. A later analysis grouped co-occurring TCRs with DBSCAN, adding TCRdist sequence similarity when clustering within HLA-allele-positive subsets. Repertoires with fewer than 30,000 or more than 120,000 public chains, plus five repertoires with anomalous nucleotide sharing, were excluded from co-occurrence clustering. TCRdb obtained this table from immuneACCESS and retained in-frame rearrangements with V and J assigned. These tables miss some clones; where compared with another copy, unresolved V genes account for less than half of the shortfall, and the remainder is unexplained. Clone size and V and J calls were adopted from that table, with D and trimming inferred from the DNA. Present in this sample are about 200,000 clones, over 75% of which were seen just once. The top ten clones comprise less than 2.5% of the sample.

Concerning this clone: Its antigen is currently not known. Base-call qualities are not available, and no considerably larger clone is one nucleotide away.

The V and J genes are TRBV1 and TRBJ2-1; the listed D gene, TRBD2, was not tested against the DNA. TRBV1 is assigned pseudogene status. The specimen was PBMCs. The sequence was obtained from a woman aged 45 to 65 in good health and CMV-seronegative. The CDR3 protein is CTSIGGGLVSYNEQFF. The DNA is as follows: TGCACCAGCATCGGGGGGGGGCTGGTCTCCTACAATGAGCAGTTCTTC.